Listed here is a single TCR beta chain. CDR3 length: 14 residues. The V gene end was trimmed by 4 bases and the J gene end by 2 bases; junction bases not matched to a gene: 4. Germline values: CDR1 SGHDT, CDR2 YYEEEE. This entry is derived from a study of T cell changes during pregnancy in multiple sclerosis. The repertoire was sequenced with immunoSEQ multiplex PCR; TCRdb's copy has only in-frame clones and lacks some. The sample carries about 69,000 clones, around 90% recorded once. This sequence was found in a female donor with multiple sclerosis, enrolled in a pregnancy study. V and J are TRBV5-6 and TRBJ2-7; 9 nucleotides align to TRBD1. Source: peripheral blood, taken in the third trimester of pregnancy. The CDR3 nucleotides are TGTGCCAGCAGCCTCCGACAGGGGGCCTACGAGCAGTACTTC. Its protein product is CASSLRQGAYEQYF.